These 7 T cell receptor beta chains originate from one sample sequenced in a study of graft-versus-host responses after intestinal transplantation (dated by TCRdb to about 2021). Library construction relied on the immunoSEQ multiplex PCR assay. The immuneACCESS repertoire file appears here via TCRdb, limited to in-frame rearrangements. These files lack a portion of the clones; in checked studies, under half of the deficit traces to unresolved V genes, and the cause of the others is not known. The sample table holds tens of thousands of clones, of which over 80% were seen once. In total, the top ten clones hold about 3.7% of the sample. The sample in question was PBMCs, obtained about 1,000 days after transplant. The receptors derive from a human patient who received an intestinal transplant, so some T cells may come from the graft donor.

The gene calls are TRBV29-1 and TRBJ2-6; 7 bases are a match to TRBD1. J lost 0 bases, V lost 6 bases, and 20 bases had no gene match. The CDR3 contains 20 residues. In germline, CDR1 is SQVTM, CDR2 ANQGSEA. CDR3 sequence reads: CSVNLTPSGQFSSGANVLTF. Here the CDR3 DNA reads TGCAGCGTCAACCTGACTCCTTCGGGACAGTTTTCCTCTGGGGCCAACGTCCTGACTTTC. Filled out from reference TRBV29-1 and TRBJ2-6, the complete variable domain reads SAVISQKPSRDICQRGTSLTIQCQVDSQVTMMFWYRQQPGQSLTLIATANQGSEATYESGFVIDKFPISRPNLTFSTLTVSNMSPEDSSIYLCSVNLTPSGQFSSGANVLTFGAGSRLTVL.

This clone was picked up one time. This rearrangement joins TRBV30 to TRBJ1-2; TRBD1 might be the D (5 bases). The CDR3 sequence is 14 residues long. The germline V gene has CDR1 GTSNPN and CDR2 SVGIG (reference sequence). Trimming took off 0 bases at V and 7 bases at J, with 15 bases between the two ends. CDR3 protein: CAWSVVGGIGGYTF. CDR3 nucleotide sequence: TGTGCCTGGAGTGTAGTGGGGGGGATAGGTGGCTACACCTTC.

The chain has TRBV5-8 and TRBJ1-1, with 10 bases that match TRBD1. This CDR3 has 15 amino acids. The ends lost 4 bases at V and 3 bases at J; junction bases unmatched: 6. Germline V gene data show CDR1 as SGHTS and CDR2 as YDEGEE. CDR3 sequence reads: CASSRSGTGDTEAFF. The DNA for the CDR3 is TGTGCCAGCAGCCGTTCCGGGACAGGGGACACTGAAGCTTTCTTT.

The V and J genes are TRBV5-1 and TRBJ2-2, with TRBD1 identical over 9 bases. Germline V gene data show CDR1 as SGHRS and CDR2 as YFSETQ. This CDR3 comprises 16 residues. V gave up 4 bases and J gave up 3 bases; unmatched junction bases: 7. The CDR3 here is CASSPGTGYDTGELFF. In DNA, the CDR3 is TGCGCCAGCAGCCCAGGGACAGGGTATGACACCGGGGAGCTGTTTTTT.

This chain connects TRBV5-1 to TRBJ1-1, with 8 bases lining up with TRBD1. The V gene end was trimmed by 3 bases and the J gene end by 4 bases; junction bases not matched to a gene: 5. CDR1 is SGHRS and CDR2 is YFSETQ in the germline V gene. This CDR3 is built from 14 residues. CDR3 nucleotides: TGCGCCAGCAGCTCGACAGGGGCGGGCACTGAAGCTTTCTTT. Its protein product is CASSSTGAGTEAFF.

The chain links TRBV19 to TRBJ2-5; D remains unclear. The tail of the sequence fits TRBJ2-7 better, so the J call may be wrong. CDR3 size: 13 residues. Per germline, CDR1 LNHDA and CDR2 SQIVND (reference sequence). The CDR3 DNA sequence: TGTGCCAGTAGTATAGATCGTGACACCGAGCAGTACTTC. The encoded protein is CASSIDRDTEQYF.

A word on this clone: One junction end does not reproduce the germline sequence, and a read error may be involved. This specimen includes other DNA sequences encoding the same CDR3. The V and J genes are TRBV4-2 and TRBJ2-2; no definite D call. The CDR3 length is 15 residues. Germline assignment: CDR1 LGHNA and CDR2 YNFKEQ. DNA for the CDR3: TGTGCCAGTAGCCAAGCCATTTCGAACACCGGGGAGCTGTTTTTT. As protein: CASSQAISNTGELFF.